The rows below give T cell receptor beta chains drawn from one sample of a study of blood T cell repertoires in COVID-19. Here immunoSEQ multiplex PCR was the method, and the copy in TCRdb shows in-frame clones only, minus some. The sample consists of about 140,000 clones, around four fifths of them appearing once. Specimen: peripheral blood. All receptors derive from a woman older than 75 with acute or convalescent COVID-19. CDR3s include the opening cysteine and the closing phenylalanine or tryptophan. The order of the fields is D gene, J gene, V gene, clone size, CDR3 protein, CDR3 DNA. The D gene is left open where the match is weak. Clone size is shown for a subset of rows, as once, few, many or a class of expanded clone.

D gene: .; J gene: TRBJ1-4; V gene: TRBV6-5; clone size: .; CDR3 protein: CASRGGAWEKLFF; CDR3 DNA: TGTGCCAGCAGGGGAGGGGCGTGGGAAAAACTGTTTTTT
D gene: .; J gene: TRBJ1-6; V gene: TRBV3-1/TRBV3-2; clone size: .; CDR3 protein: CASSQVLGTSPLHF; CDR3 DNA: TGTGCCAGCAGCCAAGTCCTGGGCACTTCACCCCTCCACTTT
D gene: TRBD2; J gene: TRBJ2-1; V gene: TRBV28; clone size: .; CDR3 protein: CASSPIRGLAVPGNEQFF; CDR3 DNA: TGTGCCAGCAGTCCAATTAGGGGACTAGCTGTACCCGGAAATGAGCAGTTCTTC
D gene: .; J gene: TRBJ2-2; V gene: TRBV5-1; clone size: .; CDR3 protein: CASSSKGTGELFF; CDR3 DNA: TGCGCCAGCAGCTCCAAGGGGACCGGGGAGCTGTTTTTT
D gene: TRBD1; J gene: TRBJ2-1; V gene: TRBV18; clone size: .; CDR3 protein: CASSPPNRGLVGNEQFF; CDR3 DNA: TGTGCCAGCTCACCACCGAACAGGGGGCTCGTGGGGAATGAGCAGTTCTTC
D gene: .; J gene: TRBJ1-2; V gene: TRBV19; clone size: once; CDR3 protein: CASGQITNYGYTF; CDR3 DNA: TGTGCCAGTGGACAGATAACTAACTATGGCTACACCTTC
D gene: .; J gene: TRBJ2-1; V gene: TRBV12-3/TRBV12-4; clone size: .; CDR3 protein: CASRLGPTDRQFF; CDR3 DNA: TGTGCCAGCAGACTAGGACCCACGGACAGGCAGTTCTTC
D gene: .; J gene: TRBJ1-3; V gene: TRBV7-6; clone size: .; CDR3 protein: CASSAAGQFSGNTIYF; CDR3 DNA: TGTGCCAGCAGCGCCGCTGGACAGTTCTCTGGAAACACCATATATTTT
D gene: TRBD1; J gene: TRBJ2-3; V gene: TRBV18; clone size: .; CDR3 protein: CASSRGQGNTDTQYF; CDR3 DNA: TGTGCCAGCTCGCGGGGACAGGGAAACACAGATACGCAGTATTTT
D gene: .; J gene: TRBJ1-1; V gene: TRBV2; clone size: .; CDR3 protein: CASLGGTEAFF; CDR3 DNA: TGTGCCAGCTTAGGGGGCACTGAAGCTTTCTTT
D gene: TRBD1; J gene: TRBJ2-1; V gene: TRBV20-1; clone size: .; CDR3 protein: CSADRVYEQFF; CDR3 DNA: TGCAGTGCTGACAGGGTCTATGAGCAGTTCTTC
D gene: TRBD1; J gene: TRBJ2-7; V gene: TRBV7-9; clone size: .; CDR3 protein: CASSSPTGMGEQYF; CDR3 DNA: TGTGCCAGCAGCTCGCCGACAGGGATGGGCGAGCAGTACTTC
D gene: .; J gene: TRBJ1-1; V gene: TRBV27; clone size: .; CDR3 protein: CASESRSGMNTEAFF; CDR3 DNA: TGTGCCAGCGAGTCCAGATCAGGGATGAACACTGAAGCTTTCTTT
D gene: .; J gene: TRBJ1-5; V gene: TRBV19; clone size: .; CDR3 protein: CASSATWGDQPQHF; CDR3 DNA: TGTGCCAGTAGCGCGACGTGGGGCGATCAGCCCCAGCATTTT
D gene: .; J gene: TRBJ2-6; V gene: TRBV28; clone size: few; CDR3 protein: CASSFVKGPASGANVLTF; CDR3 DNA: TGTGCCAGCAGTTTCGTGAAGGGGCCAGCCTCTGGGGCCAACGTCCTGACTTTC
D gene: TRBD2; J gene: TRBJ2-5; V gene: TRBV3-1/TRBV3-2; clone size: .; CDR3 protein: CASSHRTSGSYMQTQYF; CDR3 DNA: TGTGCCAGCAGCCACCGGACTAGCGGGAGTTATATGCAGACCCAGTACTTC
D gene: .; J gene: TRBJ2-5; V gene: TRBV28; clone size: .; CDR3 protein: CASSFSWRGGETQYF; CDR3 DNA: TGTGCCAGCAGTTTTTCCTGGAGAGGTGGAGAGACCCAGTACTTC
D gene: .; J gene: TRBJ1-2; V gene: TRBV5-1; clone size: .; CDR3 protein: CASSPTAGEGSIYGYTF; CDR3 DNA: TGCGCCAGCAGCCCCACGGCAGGGGAAGGATCAATCTATGGCTACACCTTC
D gene: .; J gene: TRBJ2-3; V gene: TRBV5-4; clone size: .; CDR3 protein: CASSLLGQGAHTDTQYF; CDR3 DNA: TGTGCCAGCAGCTTGCTGGGGCAAGGGGCCCACACAGATACGCAGTATTTT
D gene: TRBD2; J gene: TRBJ2-1; V gene: TRBV5-1; clone size: few; CDR3 protein: CASSPNILAGGTYNEQFF; CDR3 DNA: TGCGCCAGCAGCCCAAATATCCTAGCGGGGGGGACATACAATGAGCAGTTCTTC
D gene: TRBD1; J gene: TRBJ2-7; V gene: TRBV27; clone size: few; CDR3 protein: CATKGQGAAEQYF; CDR3 DNA: TGTGCCACCAAAGGACAGGGGGCTGCCGAGCAGTACTTC
D gene: TRBD1; J gene: TRBJ1-5; V gene: TRBV2; clone size: .; CDR3 protein: CASRGDSSSGSLSNQPQHF; CDR3 DNA: TGTGCCAGCCGAGGGGACAGTTCTAGCGGGAGCTTGAGCAATCAGCCCCAGCATTTT
D gene: TRBD2; J gene: TRBJ2-7; V gene: TRBV2; clone size: few; CDR3 protein: CASSEGLAYEQYF; CDR3 DNA: TGTGCCAGCAGTGAGGGACTAGCCTACGAGCAGTACTTC
D gene: TRBD2; J gene: TRBJ2-7; V gene: TRBV7-9; clone size: few; CDR3 protein: CASSLRVGREGEQYF; CDR3 DNA: TGTGCCAGCAGCTTAAGGGTAGGCCGGGAGGGGGAGCAGTACTTC